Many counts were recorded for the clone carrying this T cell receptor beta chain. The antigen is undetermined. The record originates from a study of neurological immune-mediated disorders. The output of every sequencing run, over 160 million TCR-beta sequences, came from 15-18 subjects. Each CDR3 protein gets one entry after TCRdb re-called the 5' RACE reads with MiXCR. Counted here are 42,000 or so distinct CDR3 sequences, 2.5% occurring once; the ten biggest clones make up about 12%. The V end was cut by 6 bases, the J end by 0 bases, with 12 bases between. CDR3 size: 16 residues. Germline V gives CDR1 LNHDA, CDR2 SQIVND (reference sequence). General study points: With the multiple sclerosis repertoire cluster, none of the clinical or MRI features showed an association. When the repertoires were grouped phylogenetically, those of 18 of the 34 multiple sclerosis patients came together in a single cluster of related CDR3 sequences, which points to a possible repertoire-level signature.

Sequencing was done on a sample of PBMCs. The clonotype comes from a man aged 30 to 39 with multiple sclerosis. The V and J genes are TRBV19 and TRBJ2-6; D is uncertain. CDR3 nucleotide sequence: TGTGCCAGTAGGAATGGCCATAGCTCTGGGGCCAACGTCCTGACTTTC. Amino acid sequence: CASRNGHSSGANVLTF.